This T cell receptor (beta chain) was recorded in a study of control samples from healthy donors and cancer patients. The V end lost 0 bases, the J end lost 0 bases, and 9 bases lay between the germline ends. This CDR3 contains 16 residues. Germline V gene sequence: CDR1 MGHRA, CDR2 YSYEKL. Libraries were prepared by immunoSEQ multiplex PCR; TCRdb keeps only in-frame clonotypes and omits some of them. The data hold 95,000 to 150,000 clones, with roughly nine tenths observed a single time. Sample: blood. The chain employs TRBV4-1 and TRBJ1-5; D gene ambiguous. The source of this sequence is a woman younger than 30 in good health. This chain's CDR3 is CASSQERSASNQPQHF. CDR3 bases: TGCGCCAGCAGCCAAGAACGGTCGGCTAGCAATCAGCCCCAGCATTTT.